This TCR beta chain was retrieved from a study of blood T cell repertoires in COVID-19. Study context: Specimens from acute and convalescent COVID-19 originated in the United States, Italy and Spain. T cells, B-cell-depleted T cells, or PBMCs provided the cDNA or gDNA that served as material.

Profiled with immunoSEQ multiplex PCR; TCRdb holds only in-frame clones, not every one. This repertoire shows about 200,000 clones, about 80% found once; its top ten account for about 6.9%. Germline V gene sequence: CDR1 GTSNPN, CDR2 SVGIG (reference sequence). V dropped 3 bases and J dropped 7 bases, with 9 bases sitting between them. CDR3 length: 12 amino acids. The chain carries TRBV30 and TRBJ1-4, with D possibly being TRBD1 (5 bases). This receptor was obtained from a human donor with acute or convalescent COVID-19. The donor label of this sample is uncertain. Source material: peripheral blood. The CDR3 protein is CAWSAGVEKLFF. The CDR3 DNA follows: TGTGCCTGGAGCGCGGGGGTTGAAAAACTGTTTTTT.